Below, 10 T cell receptor beta chains from the same sample are listed, as sequenced in a study of vaccination effects on CD4 cells after COVID-19 (dated by TCRdb to about 2022). In the ViraFEST assay, PBMC were stimulated with viral peptide pools, and antigen-specific CD4+ T cell clonotypes were then identified by expansion using TCR sequencing. After approximately 11 days of culture, CD4+ T cells were isolated with the EasySep CD4+ T cell isolation kit. Two doses of either the BNT162b2 or the mRNA-1273 mRNA SARS-CoV-2 vaccine were administered to participants. Their antigen targets remain unknown. The library was built by means of the immunoSEQ multiplex PCR assay. Held by TCRdb, this immuneACCESS table contains in-frame sequences only and omits some clones. Under half of the omission traces to an unresolved V gene where checked; the cause of the rest is unknown. The sample table holds 65,000 to 75,000 clones, of which around two thirds were seen once. The ten largest clones take up approximately 1.5% of the sample.

The material was CD4+ T cells from PBMCs cultured with HCoV-229E spike peptides, obtained after COVID-19 vaccination. This sample's cell subset or site label indicates: HCoV-229E spike overlapping peptide pool stimulation. These receptors were taken from a human donor who received a COVID-19 vaccine.

V is TRBV6-5 and J is TRBJ1-1; TRBD1 agrees at 8 bases. This CDR3 is built from 14 residues. Looked up from germline, CDR1 is MNHEY and CDR2 is SVGAGI. Losses at the gene ends were 6 bases for V and 4 bases for J; bases not matched to a gene: 7. The CDR3 nucleotides are TGTGCCAGCAGGGCGACAGGGGTGGTCACTGAAGCTTTCTTT. Translation: CASRATGVVTEAFF.

This sequence joins TRBV12-3 or TRBV12-4 and TRBJ1-4, with D uncertain. The CDR3 totals 13 residues. Trimming left V 1 base short and J 14 bases short, with 14 bases between. The CDR3 loop reads CASSLGPRRGLFF. The CDR3 coding sequence is TGTGCCAGCAGTTTAGGCCCCAGACGCGGTCTGTTTTTT.

A single count supports this clone. The CDR3 DNA reads as TGCGCCAGCAGCCTGACTAGCGGGGAGGTAAATACGCAGTATTTT. It encodes CASSLTSGEVNTQYF. V is TRBV5-1 and J is TRBJ2-3; the match to TRBD2 covers 11 bases. CDR3 length: 15 amino acids. Trimming removed 4 bases from V and 7 bases from J; junction bases left unmatched: 8. Looked up from germline, CDR1 is SGHRS and CDR2 is YFSETQ.

The chain combines TRBV5-5 with TRBJ1-2, with a possible D match to TRBD1 (5 bases). Germline CDR1 reads SGHKS; CDR2 reads YYEKEE (reference sequence). V was pared by 0 bases and J by 5 bases, with 14 bases between. The CDR3 spans 15 residues. The CDR3 coding sequence is TGTGCCAGCAGCTTGGCTGTCAGGGCTATGTATGGCTACACCTTC. Protein: CASSLAVRAMYGYTF. Full variable domain (rest looked up from reference TRBV5-5 and TRBJ1-2): DAGVTQSPTHLIKTRGQQVTLRCSPISGHKSVSWYQQVLGQGPQFIFQYYEKEERGRGNFPDRFSARQFPNYSSELNVNALLLGDSALYLCASSLAVRAMYGYTFGSGTRLTVV.

This clone was recorded only once. The CDR3 DNA sequence: TGTGCCACCAGTAGGGACAGGGACACTGAAGCTTTCTTT. This codes for CATSRDRDTEAFF. The V call is TRBV24-1, the J call TRBJ1-1, with 9 bases that match TRBD1. The CDR3 extends over 13 amino acids. In germline, CDR1 is KGHDR, CDR2 SFDVKD. J lost 3 bases, V lost 6 bases, and 1 base had no gene match.

CDR3 in amino acids: CASSLTSGGAGDTQYF. The CDR3 nucleotides read TGTGCCAGCAGCTTAACTAGCGGGGGGGCGGGAGATACGCAGTATTTT. J is TRBJ2-3 and V is TRBV7-3; the match to TRBD2 covers 11 bases. V shed 0 bases and J 5 bases; nucleotides not matched to a gene: 4. The CDR3 has 16 residues. Germline-derived CDR1 and CDR2 are SGHTA and FQGTGA.

This clone was seen just once. The rearrangement uses TRBV9 and TRBJ2-1; TRBD1 matches at 8 bases. The ends lost 4 bases at V and 3 bases at J; junction bases unmatched: 6. Looked up from germline, CDR1 is SGDLS and CDR2 is YYNGEE. The CDR3 covers 15 residues. CDR3 region: CASSPAGTGYNEQFF. CDR3 nucleotides: TGTGCCAGCAGCCCGGCCGGGACAGGCTACAATGAGCAGTTCTTC. The full variable domain, rest sourced from reference TRBV9 and TRBJ2-1, is DSGVTQTPKHLITATGQRVTLRCSPRSGDLSVYWYQQSLDQGLQFLIQYYNGEERAKGNILERFSAQQFPDLHSELNLSSLELGDSALYFCASSPAGTGYNEQFFGPGTRLTVL.

The chain is built from TRBV5-4 and TRBJ1-4; D is uncertain. The CDR3 consists of 10 residues. V lost 6 bases and J lost 13, with 10 bases in between. Germline V gene lookup returns CDR1 SGHNT and CDR2 YYREEE (reference sequence). In DNA form, the CDR3 reads TGTGCCAGCACCGAAAGTAGACTGTTTTTT. Translation: CASTESRLFF.

The chain couples TRBV9 to TRBJ2-1, with D possibly matching TRBD2 (6 bases). Germline assignment: CDR1 SGDLS and CDR2 YYNGEE. V gave up 7 bases and J gave up 0 bases, with 14 bases separating them. The CDR3 is made up of 15 amino acids. The CDR3 loop is CASGTLASSYNEQFF. In nucleotides, the CDR3 is TGTGCCAGCGGGACCCTAGCGAGCTCCTACAATGAGCAGTTCTTC.

V gene TRBV21-1 combines with J gene TRBJ2-7. TRBV21-1 is designated a pseudogene. The CDR3 contains 16 residues. The CDR3 coding sequence is TGTGCCAGCAACCCGCGTCCGGCGACGAGCTCCTACGAGCAGTACGTC. As protein: CASNPRPATSSYEQYV.